The 19 T cell receptor beta chains below were found in one sample sequenced in a study of blood T cell repertoires in COVID-19. Sequencing used immunoSEQ multiplex PCR; TCRdb keeps in-frame clones, though not all of them. Here the sample spans a few hundred thousand clones, 70% to 90% being singletons. Sequenced: PBMCs or T cells enriched from blood (not recorded which). Source of these receptors: a man aged 25-45 years who had recovered from COVID-19.

The chain uses TRBV5-6 and TRBJ2-5; 7 nucleotides match TRBD1. The ends lost 3 bases at V and 6 bases at J; junction bases unmatched: 5. The CDR3 totals 13 residues. Germline V lookup: CDR1 SGHDT, CDR2 YYEEEE. The CDR3 reads CASSSRQGQTQYF. The CDR3 nucleotides are TGTGCCAGCAGCTCAAGACAGGGTCAGACCCAGTACTTC.

The chain is built from TRBV5-1 and TRBJ2-5, with 8 positions matching TRBD1. With 5 bases clipped from V and 0 bases from J, the junction kept 6 bases outside the gene matches. CDR1 and CDR2 from the germline V gene are SGHRS and YFSETQ. The length of the CDR3 is 15 residues. In DNA form, the CDR3 reads TGCGCCAGCAGGGCGGACAGGGCGAACCAAGAGACCCAGTACTTC. Translated, it gives CASRADRANQETQYF.

This chain uses TRBV10-1 with TRBJ2-7; a weak D match, TRBD2 (7 bases). Between the trimmed V and J ends, which lost 5 bases and 0 bases, there was a span of 17 bases. The CDR3 is 16 amino acids. Per the germline V gene, CDR1 is WNHNN and CDR2 is SYGVQD (reference sequence). CDR3 protein: CASSRGRGEPSYEQYF. The CDR3 DNA is TGCGCCAGCAGTAGGGGGAGGGGAGAACCCTCCTACGAGCAGTACTTC.

The V gene is TRBV12-3 or TRBV12-4, the J gene TRBJ2-7, with a tentative D call TRBD1 (5 bases). V was shortened by 6 bases and J by 4 bases, with 10 bases between the two germline ends. This CDR3 spans 12 amino acids. CDR3 bases: TGTGCCAGCAGCGCTCAGGGTTACGAGCAGTACTTC. It specifies CASSAQGYEQYF.

Only a few counts were recorded for this clone. This sequence joins TRBV4-1 and TRBJ2-7, with TRBD1 as a possible D gene (6 bases). V was pared by 4 bases and J by 7 bases, with 17 bases between. Germline CDR1 reads MGHRA; CDR2 reads YSYEKL. This CDR3 spans 14 amino acids. The CDR3 sequence: CASSPDSQLREQYF. The CDR3 DNA reads as TGCGCCAGCAGCCCGGACAGCCAATTACGGGAGCAGTACTTC.

The chain is built from TRBV5-1 and TRBJ2-2, with 10 positions matching TRBD1. The trim removed 0 bases at V and 5 bases at J, leaving 7 bases unmatched. In germline, CDR1 is SGHRS, CDR2 YFSETQ. This CDR3 contains 17 residues. The CDR3 here is CASSLGQGAGGTGELFF. The DNA of the CDR3 is TGCGCCAGCAGCTTGGGACAGGGGGCCGGCGGAACCGGGGAGCTGTTTTTT. Complete variable domain (other parts from reference TRBV5-1 and TRBJ2-2): KAGVTQTPRYLIKTRGQQVTLSCSPISGHRSVSWYQQTPGQGLQFLFEYFSETQRNKGNFPGRFSGRQFSNSRSEMNVSTLELGDSALYLCASSLGQGAGGTGELFFGEGSRLTVL.

The rearrangement links TRBV11-2 to TRBJ2-7; 9 nucleotides match TRBD1. The CDR3 has 15 amino acids. The V segment lost 0 bases and the J segment 2 bases; nucleotides outside the gene matches: 2. Germline-derived CDR1 and CDR2 are SGHAT and FQNNGV. CDR3 DNA sequence: TGTGCCAGCAGCTTAGAGCGGACAGGGGCCTACGAGCAGTACTTC. Translating gives CASSLERTGAYEQYF.

The chain couples TRBV7-9 to TRBJ1-1; TRBD1 matches 7 bases. Germline V CDR1 and CDR2: SEHNR, FQNEAQ (reference sequence). V lost 6 bases to trimming and J lost 4 bases; unmatched junction nucleotides: 11. The CDR3 sequence is 15 residues long. CDR3: CASSPKLQGLTEAFF. DNA of the CDR3: TGTGCCAGCAGTCCGAAACTACAGGGGCTCACTGAAGCTTTCTTT.

This clone has only a few counts. CDR3 sequence: CASSLGSGGYTDTQYF. CDR3 DNA sequence: TGTGCCAGCAGCTTAGGTAGCGGGGGCTACACAGATACGCAGTATTTT. V is TRBV7-9 and J is TRBJ2-3; 9 bases map to TRBD2. With V trimmed by 1 base and J by 2 bases, 4 bases remained unmatched. CDR3 length: 16 amino acids. Germline CDR1 and CDR2: SEHNR and FQNEAQ (reference sequence).

This clone was found once. V usage is TRBV5-4 and J usage is TRBJ1-2; maybe TRBD1 (5 bases). CDR1 and CDR2 from the germline V gene are SGHNT and YYREEE (reference sequence). The CDR3 length is 18 residues. V lost 1 base, J lost 0 bases, and 19 bases lay in between. CDR3 sequence (DNA): TGTGCCAGCAGCTTGTGGCCCACCCGTCGGGGGGCTAACTATGGCTACACCTTC. It yields the protein CASSLWPTRRGANYGYTF.

The chain is built from TRBV9 and TRBJ1-2; 9 bases align to TRBD1. V shed 0 bases, J shed 3 bases, and the junction held 6 bases outside the gene matches. The CDR3 length is 16 residues. In germline, CDR1 is SGDLS, CDR2 YYNGEE. CDR3 residues: CASSVADRGWDYGYTF. The CDR3, as DNA: TGTGCCAGCAGCGTAGCGGACAGGGGATGGGACTATGGCTACACCTTC. Based on the CDR3 plus reference TRBV9 and TRBJ1-2, the full variable domain is DSGVTQTPKHLITATGQRVTLRCSPRSGDLSVYWYQQSLDQGLQFLIQYYNGEERAKGNILERFSAQQFPDLHSELNLSSLELGDSALYFCASSVADRGWDYGYTFGSGTRLTVV.

This clone has a handful of counts. The gene calls are TRBV27 and TRBJ2-3, with D unresolved. The germline V gene encodes CDR1 MNHEY and CDR2 SMNVEV (reference sequence). The CDR3 loop spans 13 amino acids. Between the trimmed V and J ends, which lost 2 bases and 5 bases, there was a span of 8 bases. CDR3 amino acids: CASSLSRRDTQYF. DNA of the CDR3: TGTGCCAGCAGTTTAAGCCGAAGAGATACGCAGTATTTT.

This chain links TRBV25-1 with TRBJ1-1; 10 nucleotides line up with TRBD1. The trim removed 5 bases at V and 4 bases at J, leaving 1 base unmatched. CDR3 length: 13 residues. Germline loops: CDR1 MGHDK, CDR2 SYGVNS. The CDR3 coding sequence is TGTGCCAGCAGTTGGACAGGGGGCACTGAAGCTTTCTTT. Protein product: CASSWTGGTEAFF.

The rearrangement uses TRBV5-6 and TRBJ1-2, with D possibly matching TRBD1 (5 bases). The CDR3 runs 13 residues. The V end was cut by 4 bases, the J end by 8 bases, with 15 bases between. The germline V gene has CDR1 SGHDT and CDR2 YYEEEE. This chain's CDR3 is CASSIGAGIGYTF. The CDR3 DNA reads TGTGCCAGCAGCATTGGGGCAGGGATAGGCTACACCTTC.

This chain connects TRBV18 to TRBJ1-1, with D hard to call. The CDR3 totals 15 residues. The germline gives CDR1 KGHSH, CDR2 LQKENI. V lost 0 bases and J 5 bases, leaving 13 bases between the germline ends. This CDR3 is CASSPPRVERTEAFF. CDR3 nucleotides: TGTGCCAGCTCACCACCCCGGGTTGAGCGGACTGAAGCTTTCTTT.

The chain has TRBV5-8 and TRBJ2-1; 7 nucleotides line up with TRBD1. Per germline, CDR1 SGHTS and CDR2 YDEGEE. V dropped 1 base and J dropped 12; count of bases not matched to a gene: 4. This CDR3 contains 12 residues. The CDR3 region is CASSLNRGAQFF. CDR3 coding DNA: TGTGCCAGCAGCTTGAACAGGGGTGCGCAGTTCTTC.

The V gene is TRBV5-1, the J gene TRBJ2-3; 7 nucleotides agree with TRBD1. The length of the CDR3 is 15 residues. V gave up 6 bases and J gave up 3 bases; unmatched junction bases: 10. The germline gives CDR1 SGHRS, CDR2 YFSETQ. CDR3 protein: CASIEGAATTDTQYF. DNA for the CDR3: TGCGCCAGCATAGAGGGGGCGGCAACAACAGATACGCAGTATTTT.

The chain employs TRBV2 and TRBJ1-2, with TRBD1 as a possible D gene (5 bases). Between the trimmed V and J ends, which lost 11 bases and 6 bases, there was a span of 10 bases. CDR1 is SNHLY, CDR2 FYNNEI, per germline. The CDR3 spans 10 residues. The CDR3 nucleotides read TGTGCCGGAGGGGACGATGGCTACACCTTC. Amino acid sequence: CAGGDDGYTF.

V is TRBV7-2 and J is TRBJ2-7, with D perhaps TRBD1 (5 bases). Germline V gives CDR1 SGHTA, CDR2 FQGNSA. The V end lost 1 base, the J end lost 1 base, and 8 bases lay between the germline ends. The CDR3 sequence is 14 residues long. In nucleotides, the CDR3 is TGTGCCAGCAGCTTAGGCGCAGGGTCCTACGAGCAGTACTTC. Translating gives CASSLGAGSYEQYF.